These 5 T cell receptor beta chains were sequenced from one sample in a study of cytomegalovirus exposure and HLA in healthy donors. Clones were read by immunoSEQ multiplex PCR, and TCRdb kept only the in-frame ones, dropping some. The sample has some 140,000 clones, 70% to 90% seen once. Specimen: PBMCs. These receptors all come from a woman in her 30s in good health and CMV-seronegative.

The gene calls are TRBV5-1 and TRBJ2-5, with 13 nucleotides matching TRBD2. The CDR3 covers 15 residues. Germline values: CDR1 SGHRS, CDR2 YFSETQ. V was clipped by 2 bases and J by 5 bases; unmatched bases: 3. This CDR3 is CASSFTSGGAETQYF. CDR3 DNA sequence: TGCGCCAGCAGCTTTACTAGCGGGGGGGCTGAGACCCAGTACTTC.

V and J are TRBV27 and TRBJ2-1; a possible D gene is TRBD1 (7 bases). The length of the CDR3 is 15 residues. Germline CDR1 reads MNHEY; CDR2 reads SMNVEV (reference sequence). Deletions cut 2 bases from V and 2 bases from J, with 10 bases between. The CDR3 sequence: CASSLRGTAYNEQFF. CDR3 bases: TGTGCCAGCAGTTTACGCGGGACAGCCTACAATGAGCAGTTCTTC.

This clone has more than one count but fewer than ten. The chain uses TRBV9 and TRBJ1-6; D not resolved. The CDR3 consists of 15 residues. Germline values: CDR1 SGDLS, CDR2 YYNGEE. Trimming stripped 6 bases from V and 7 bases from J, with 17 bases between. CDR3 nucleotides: TGTGCCAGCACCCCCTCCGCAGGTACGAATTCACCCCTCCACTTT. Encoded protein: CASTPSAGTNSPLHF. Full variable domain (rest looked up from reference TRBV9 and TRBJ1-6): DSGVTQTPKHLITATGQRVTLRCSPRSGDLSVYWYQQSLDQGLQFLIQYYNGEERAKGNILERFSAQQFPDLHSELNLSSLELGDSALYFCASTPSAGTNSPLHFGNGTRLTVT.

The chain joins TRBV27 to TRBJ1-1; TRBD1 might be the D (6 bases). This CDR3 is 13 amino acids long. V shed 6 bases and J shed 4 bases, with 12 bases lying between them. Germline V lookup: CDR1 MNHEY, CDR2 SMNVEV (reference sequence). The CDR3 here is CASRLQGTTEAFF. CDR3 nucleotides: TGTGCCAGCAGATTACAGGGCACCACTGAAGCTTTCTTT.

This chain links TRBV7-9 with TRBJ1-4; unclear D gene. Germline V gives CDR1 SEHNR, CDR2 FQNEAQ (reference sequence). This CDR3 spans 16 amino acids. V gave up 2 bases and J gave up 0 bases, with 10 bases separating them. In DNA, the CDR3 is TGTGCCAGCAGCTTAATGGGAGTTGCAACTAATGAAAAACTGTTTTTT. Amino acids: CASSLMGVATNEKLFF. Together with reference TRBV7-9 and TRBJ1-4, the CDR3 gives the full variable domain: DTGVSQNPRHKITKRGQNVTFRCDPISEHNRLYWYRQTLGQGPEFLTYFQNEAQLEKSRLLSDRFSAERPKGSFSTLEIQRTEQGDSAMYLCASSLMGVATNEKLFFGSGTQLSVL.